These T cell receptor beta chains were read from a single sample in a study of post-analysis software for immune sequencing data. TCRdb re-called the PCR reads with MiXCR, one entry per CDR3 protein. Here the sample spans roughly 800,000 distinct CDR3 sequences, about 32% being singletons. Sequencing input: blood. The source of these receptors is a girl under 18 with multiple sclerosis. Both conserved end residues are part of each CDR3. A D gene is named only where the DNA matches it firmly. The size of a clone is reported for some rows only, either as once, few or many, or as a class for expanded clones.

CASSIAADRSYEQYF | TGTGCCAGTAGTATTGCGGCCGACAGATCCTACGAGCAGTACTTC | . | few | TRBJ2-7 | TRBV19
CASSLVAATGELFF | TGTGCCAGCAGCTTGGTGGCAGCCACCGGGGAGCTGTTTTTT | . | . | TRBJ2-2 | TRBV5-5
CSARVPLGYEQYF | TGCAGTGCTAGAGTGCCGTTGGGTTACGAGCAGTACTTC | . | . | TRBJ2-7 | TRBV20-1
CASSWSGGEAKLFF | TGTGCCAGCAGTTGGTCAGGGGGCGAAGCAAAACTGTTTTTT | TRBD1 | . | TRBJ1-4 | TRBV7-9
CASSQQGMRTEAFF | TGTGCCAGCAGTCAACAGGGTATGAGGACTGAAGCTTTCTTT | . | once | TRBJ1-1 | TRBV3-1
CASSSDHPGPLGNQPQHF | TGTGCCAGCAGCTCCGACCATCCGGGACCCCTGGGCAATCAGCCCCAGCATTTT | . | . | TRBJ1-5 | TRBV7-2
CASSQADFYGYTF | TGTGCCAGCAGCCAGGCAGACTTCTATGGCTACACCTTC | . | . | TRBJ1-2 | TRBV3-1
CATHRTGADTQYF | TGTGCCACCCACCGGACCGGGGCAGATACGCAGTATTTT | . | few | TRBJ2-3 | TRBV19
CASSELLAGGTGTQYF | TGTGCCAGCAGTGAGCTACTAGCGGGGGGGACAGGGACCCAGTACTTC | TRBD2 | . | TRBJ2-5 | TRBV6-1
CASSFSAGQGNIQYF | TGTGCCAGCAGTTTCTCGGCGGGACAGGGAAACATTCAGTACTTC | TRBD1 | few | TRBJ2-4 | TRBV12-3/TRBV12-4
CASSQVRGSYNEQFF | TGCGCCAGCAGCCAAGTGCGCGGGAGCTACAATGAGCAGTTCTTC | TRBD2 | many | TRBJ2-1 | TRBV4-3
CSVRAPVSGTNTEAFF | TGCAGTGTTAGAGCTCCCGTGTCCGGGACGAACACTGAAGCTTTCTTT | . | . | TRBJ1-1 | TRBV20-1
CATSGTGGGNQPQHF | TGTGCCACTTCCGGGACAGGGGGTGGAAATCAGCCCCAGCATTTT | TRBD1 | few | TRBJ1-5 | TRBV10-3
CASSQEFPGKGNQPQHF | TGTGCCAGCAGCCAAGAGTTTCCGGGAAAAGGCAATCAGCCCCAGCATTTT | . | few | TRBJ1-5 | TRBV3-1
CASSLEGSGELFF | TGTGCCAGCAGCTTAGAGGGAAGCGGGGAGCTGTTTTTT | . | few | TRBJ2-2 | TRBV7-7
CSAREFQGWETQYF | TGCAGTGCTAGAGAGTTCCAGGGGTGGGAGACCCAGTACTTC | . | few | TRBJ2-5 | TRBV20-1
CSVRLGYNEQYF | TGCAGCGTTCGGCTAGGGTACAATGAGCAGTACTTC | . | . | TRBJ2-7 | TRBV29-1
CASSLGLAAHNEQFF | TGTGCCAGCAGCCTGGGACTAGCGGCCCACAATGAGCAGTTCTTC | TRBD2 | . | TRBJ2-1 | TRBV7-2
CASSYSTRLNEQFF | TGTGCCAGCAGTTACTCGACCAGGCTCAATGAGCAGTTCTTC | . | . | TRBJ2-1 | TRBV6-5
CAISEQGFGNEQFF | TGTGCCATCAGTGAACAGGGGTTTGGGAATGAGCAGTTCTTC | TRBD1 | . | TRBJ2-1 | TRBV10-3
CASSLKTGSETQYF | TGTGCCAGCAGCTTGAAGACAGGGAGCGAGACCCAGTACTTC | TRBD1 | . | TRBJ2-5 | TRBV5-5
CSAKVSVLTF | TGCAGTGCTAAGGTTAGCGTCCTGACTTTC | . | . | TRBJ2-6 | TRBV20-1
CASSLLRGTGSSYEQYF | TGTGCCAGCAGCTTATTACGCGGGACAGGGAGCTCCTACGAGCAGTACTTC | TRBD1 | few | TRBJ2-7 | TRBV7-8
CSARDRAPYNEQYF | TGCAGTGCGAGAGACAGGGCTCCCTACAATGAGCAGTACTTC | TRBD1 | . | TRBJ2-7 | TRBV20-1
CASSMGQNTEAFF | TGTGCCAGCAGTATGGGACAGAACACTGAAGCTTTCTTT | . | . | TRBJ1-1 | TRBV12-3/TRBV12-4
CASSFLAGRTAGELFF | TGTGCCAGCAGCTTCTTAGCGGGGCGCACCGCCGGGGAGCTGTTTTTT | TRBD2 | . | TRBJ2-2 | TRBV11-2
CASSLQGTNEQFF | TGCGCCAGCAGCTTACAGGGGACCAATGAGCAGTTCTTC | TRBD1 | few | TRBJ2-1 | TRBV5-1
CASSRKLADQETQYF | TGTGCCAGCAGCCGCAAACTAGCGGACCAAGAGACCCAGTACTTC | TRBD2 | . | TRBJ2-5 | TRBV5-4
CASSYSKASGGDTDTQYF | TGTGCCAGCAGTTACTCGAAGGCTAGCGGGGGAGACACAGATACGCAGTATTTT | TRBD2 | few | TRBJ2-3 | TRBV6-5
CASSSDWETQYF | TGTGCCAGCAGCTCGGACTGGGAGACCCAGTACTTC | . | . | TRBJ2-5 | TRBV7-2
CASSQEAGGNQPQHF | TGTGCCAGCAGCCAGGAGGCAGGGGGTAATCAGCCCCAGCATTTT | TRBD1 | . | TRBJ1-5 | TRBV3-1
CASTRTVSGNTIYF | TGTGCCAGCACCCGGACAGTCTCTGGAAACACCATATATTTT | . | few | TRBJ1-3 | TRBV12-3/TRBV12-4
CASSEGTGPSYEQYF | TGCGCCAGCAGTGAAGGGACAGGGCCCTCCTACGAGCAGTACTTC | TRBD1 | many | TRBJ2-7 | TRBV10-2
CASSGTFVYNEQFF | TGTGCCAGTTCGGGGACTTTCGTCTACAATGAGCAGTTCTTC | . | few | TRBJ2-1 | TRBV19
CASSLRSTSTDTQYF | TGTGCCAGCAGCTTACGATCCACTAGCACAGATACGCAGTATTTT | . | many | TRBJ2-3 | TRBV11-2
CASSQDPPLAGATYEQYF | TGCGCCAGCAGCCAAGATCCCCCCTTAGCGGGAGCGACCTACGAGCAGTACTTC | TRBD2 | many | TRBJ2-7 | TRBV4-3
CATGGAQETQYF | TGTGCCACGGGAGGGGCGCAAGAGACCCAGTACTTC | TRBD2 | . | TRBJ2-5 | TRBV10-3
CASSSAPGSMYF | TGTGCCAGCAGCTCCGCCCCGGGGAGCATGTACTTC | . | few | TRBJ2-5 | TRBV7-9
CASSEFSRGDNSPPHF | TGTGCCAGCAGTGAATTTAGCAGGGGGGATAATTCACCCCCCCACTTT | TRBD1 | few | TRBJ1-6 | TRBV25-1
CASSQVGGVNTEAFF | TGCGCCAGCAGCCAAGTTGGGGGAGTGAACACTGAAGCTTTCTTT | . | few | TRBJ1-1 | TRBV4-1
CASSQDWASGEQETQYF | TGTGCCAGCAGCCAAGATTGGGCTAGCGGGGAACAAGAGACCCAGTACTTC | TRBD2 | . | TRBJ2-5 | TRBV3-1
CASSFSGTPTYEQYF | TGTGCCAGCAGCTTTTCCGGGACTCCGACCTACGAGCAGTACTTC | . | . | TRBJ2-7 | TRBV7-2
CASSYGTGETQYF | TGTGCCAGCAGTTACGGGACAGGGGAGACCCAGTACTTC | TRBD1 | . | TRBJ2-5 | TRBV6-5
CASSYDWGTDQYF | TGTGCCAGCAGTTACGATTGGGGAACCGACCAGTACTTC | . | few | TRBJ2-7 | TRBV6-5
CSARARTGPQETQYF | TGCAGTGCTAGAGCTAGGACAGGTCCCCAAGAGACCCAGTACTTC | TRBD1 | few | TRBJ2-5 | TRBV20-1
CASSWEKLAGGLGDTQYF | TGTGCCAGCAGCTGGGAAAAACTAGCGGGAGGGCTCGGAGATACGCAGTATTTT | TRBD2 | once | TRBJ2-3 | TRBV7-8
CASSPHLPQGLSGYTF | TGTGCCAGCAGTCCCCACCTTCCACAGGGATTAAGCGGCTACACCTTC | . | few | TRBJ1-2 | TRBV27